The 27 T cell receptor beta chains below all came from one sample that was sequenced in a study of long-term antiretroviral therapy in people with HIV. Run at survey level, the immunoSEQ assay was version v3.0. Assay used: immunoSEQ multiplex PCR; TCRdb lists only in-frame clones, some missing. The table lists 30,000 to 35,000 clones, 79% of them singletons, with more than 3% in the top ten. The specimen comprised unsorted PBMCs, sampled 1.9 years after starting antiretroviral therapy. The receptor source for this set is a man aged 18 to 30 with HIV.

The chain couples TRBV2 to TRBJ2-3; 10 bases line up with TRBD1. V gave up 10 bases and J gave up 8 bases; unmatched junction bases: 12. Germline CDR1 reads SNHLY; CDR2 reads FYNNEI. The CDR3 has 14 amino acids. In DNA form, the CDR3 reads TGTGCCACCTCCCGGGGACAGGGGATGAGTACGCAGTATTTT. Translating gives CATSRGQGMSTQYF.

The chain combines TRBV7-3 with TRBJ2-2, with 8 bases fitting TRBD2. The germline V gene encodes CDR1 SGHTA and CDR2 FQGTGA. The CDR3 is 14 residues long. The J segment lost 4 bases and the V segment lost 2 bases, leaving 0 bases of the junction unmatched. The CDR3 protein is CASSLAGGTGELFF. The CDR3 DNA sequence: TGTGCCAGCAGCTTAGCGGGGGGCACCGGGGAGCTGTTTTTT.

The chain employs TRBV2 and TRBJ1-4; 7 bases agree with TRBD1. V was clipped by 4 bases and J by 8 bases; unmatched bases: 4. CDR3 length: 13 residues. Germline V lookup: CDR1 SNHLY, CDR2 FYNNEI. CDR3 DNA: TGTGCCAGCAGTGCAGGGGGAGGGGAAAAACTGTTTTTT. As protein: CASSAGGGEKLFF.

The chain has TRBV5-1 and TRBJ2-3; D not certain. Germline V gene data show CDR1 as SGHRS and CDR2 as YFSETQ. Trimming removed 1 base at V and 1 base at J, with 10 bases between. This CDR3 spans 15 amino acids. The CDR3 protein is CASSLLMVGTDTQYF. The CDR3 region has the DNA TGCGCCAGCAGCTTGTTAATGGTGGGCACAGATACGCAGTATTTT.

There are a few counts of this clone. J is TRBJ1-2 and V is TRBV30, with a weak D call TRBD1 (6 bases). Trimming removed 2 bases at V and 5 bases at J, with 6 bases between. CDR3 length equals 11 residues. The V gene's germline CDR1 is GTSNPN and CDR2 SVGIG (reference sequence). CDR3 DNA sequence: TGTGCCTGGAGTAGGGGGTATGGCTACACCTTC. This gives the protein CAWSRGYGYTF. The full variable domain, completed using reference TRBV30 and TRBJ1-2, is SQTIHQWPATLVQPVGSPLSLECTVEGTSNPNLYWYRQAAGRGLQLLFYSVGIGQISSEVPQNLSASRPQDRQFILSSKKLLLSDSGFYLCAWSRGYGYTFGSGTRLTVV.

This clone was seen just once. This sequence joins TRBV27 and TRBJ2-7; D remains ambiguous. Per the germline V gene, CDR1 is MNHEY and CDR2 is SMNVEV (reference sequence). The CDR3 has 15 amino acids. Trimming cost V 0 bases and J 0 bases, with 9 bases left between them. The CDR3 nucleotides read TGTGCCAGCAGTTTATCAGGGTACAGCTCCTACGAGCAGTACGTC. Its translation is CASSLSGYSSYEQYV.

This clone is a singleton in its sample. The V and J genes are TRBV5-5 and TRBJ2-3; D is unclear. The CDR3 is 13 residues long. V was pared by 2 bases and J by 0 bases, with 4 bases between. Germline V lookup: CDR1 SGHKS, CDR2 YYEKEE (reference sequence). This chain's CDR3 is CASSFRSTDTQYF. The CDR3 DNA reads TGTGCCAGCAGCTTTCGTAGCACAGATACGCAGTATTTT.

The rearrangement uses TRBV7-3 and TRBJ2-2; maybe TRBD1 (5 bases). CDR3 length: 15 amino acids. The V gene lost 6 bases and the J gene lost 4 bases, with 15 bases spanning the gap. Germline CDR1 reads SGHTA; CDR2 reads FQGTGA. The CDR3 reads CASSQDRTTTGELFF. The CDR3 bases are TGTGCCAGCAGTCAAGACAGAACGACCACCGGGGAGCTGTTTTTT.

The chain employs TRBV7-9 and TRBJ2-3, with D maybe TRBD1 (5 bases). The CDR3 totals 14 residues. The germline gives CDR1 SEHNR, CDR2 FQNEAQ (reference sequence). Deletions cut 3 bases from V and 5 bases from J, with 12 bases between. The CDR3 region is CASSFSGSQDTQYF. The CDR3 DNA follows: TGTGCCAGCAGCTTCTCAGGGTCCCAAGATACGCAGTATTTT.

This chain joins TRBV15 and TRBJ1-4, with D possibly matching TRBD1 (5 bases). The CDR3 contains 15 residues. CDR1 LNHNV and CDR2 YYDKDF come from the germline V gene (reference sequence). Trimming removed 1 base at V and 4 bases at J, with 10 bases between. CDR3 in DNA: TGTGCCACCAGCAGAGGACAGACTGATAATGAAAAACTGTTTTTT. Encoded protein: CATSRGQTDNEKLFF.

This rearrangement joins TRBV7-2 to TRBJ2-3; TRBD1 is a possible D gene (5 bases). V lost 5 bases to trimming and J lost 2 bases, with 11 bases between them. From germline, CDR1 is SGHTA and CDR2 FQGNSA. The CDR3 contains 14 residues. CDR3 region: CASSRQITTDTQYF. The DNA of the CDR3 is TGTGCCAGCAGCCGACAGATAACCACAGATACGCAGTATTTT.

This clone showed up just once. The V and J genes are TRBV19 and TRBJ2-5; D uncertain. V was cut by 5 bases and J by 1 base, with 17 bases left in between. Germline CDR1 is LNHDA and CDR2 is SQIVND (reference sequence). The CDR3 loop spans 16 amino acids. CDR3 protein: CASSARSGPFQETQYF. CDR3 coding DNA: TGTGCCAGTAGTGCCCGGTCTGGACCCTTCCAAGAGACCCAGTACTTC.

V and J are TRBV11-2 and TRBJ2-1; 11 nucleotides agree with TRBD2. The V segment lost 4 bases and the J segment 4 bases; nucleotides outside the gene matches: 3. The CDR3 is made up of 15 amino acids. The germline CDR1 and CDR2 sequences are SGHAT and FQNNGV. DNA for the CDR3: TGTGCCAGCAGCTCGACTAGCGGGGCATACAATGAGCAGTTCTTC. Translation: CASSSTSGAYNEQFF.

The chain carries TRBV29-1 and TRBJ1-1; D uncertain. V lost 3 bases and J 5 bases, leaving 10 bases between the germline ends. This CDR3 region has 12 residues. Germline CDR1 and CDR2: SQVTM and ANQGSEA. CDR3 loop: CSVEKGSTEAFF. In DNA, the CDR3 is TGCAGCGTTGAGAAGGGTAGTACTGAAGCTTTCTTT.

V and J are TRBV5-5 and TRBJ2-2, with TRBD1 identical over 7 bases. The CDR3 consists of 15 residues. The ends lost 3 bases at V and 0 bases at J; junction bases unmatched: 2. Germline CDR1 reads SGHKS; CDR2 reads YYEKEE (reference sequence). The CDR3 DNA reads as TGTGCCAGCAGCTGGGACAGCCCGAACACCGGGGAGCTGTTTTTT. Its protein product is CASSWDSPNTGELFF.

CDR3 DNA: TGTGCCAGCAGTGCTAGCGGGGGGCCCTCTCTTAACATTCAGTACTTC. Its protein is CASSASGGPSLNIQYF. The genes are TRBV11-2 and TRBJ2-4; 11 bases match TRBD2. Trimming cost V 6 bases and J 7 bases; bases outside gene matches: 11. CDR1 is SGHAT, CDR2 FQNNGV, per germline. This CDR3 spans 16 amino acids.

J is TRBJ1-5 and V is TRBV28; weak D call: TRBD1 (5 bases). V lost 6 bases, J lost 2 bases, and 14 bases lay in between. Germline values: CDR1 MDHEN, CDR2 SYDVKM. CDR3 length: 15 amino acids. The CDR3 nucleotides are TGTGCCAGCAGAATCGGGACCTTAGGCAATCAGCCCCAGCATTTT. Translation gives CASRIGTLGNQPQHF.

V usage is TRBV27 and J usage is TRBJ1-5; D perhaps matches TRBD1 (5 bases). The CDR3 loop spans 16 amino acids. Trimming left V 7 bases short and J 2 bases short, with 18 bases between. The V gene's germline CDR1 is MNHEY and CDR2 SMNVEV (reference sequence). The CDR3 nucleotides read TGTGCCAGCACCCGACGCGGGGGAGGGGGCAATCAGCCCCAGCATTTT. Its protein is CASTRRGGGGNQPQHF.

The chain carries TRBV19 and TRBJ1-2, with TRBD1 as a possible D gene (5 bases). Germline CDR1 reads LNHDA; CDR2 reads SQIVND (reference sequence). The CDR3 sequence is 13 residues long. The ends were cut back, 4 bases at V and 6 bases at J, with 12 bases in the middle. Here the CDR3 reads CASSREGENGYTF. The CDR3 nucleotides are TGTGCCAGTAGTAGAGAAGGGGAGAATGGCTACACCTTC.

The genes are TRBV6-5 and TRBJ2-7, with TRBD2 matching over 10 bases. CDR1 and CDR2 (germline): MNHEY, SVGAGI. The CDR3 loop spans 13 amino acids. V shed 5 bases, J shed 5 bases, and the junction held 3 bases outside the gene matches. The CDR3 is CASSSGGAHEQYV. The CDR3 region has the DNA TGTGCCAGCAGTAGCGGGGGGGCTCACGAGCAGTACGTC.

V usage is TRBV7-9 and J usage is TRBJ2-3, with 7 bases aligning to TRBD1. There are 16 residues in the CDR3. The germline CDR1 and CDR2 sequences are SEHNR and FQNEAQ (reference sequence). V dropped 5 bases and J dropped 0; count of bases not matched to a gene: 8. The CDR3 loop is CASSAEGTASTDTQYF. The CDR3 DNA reads as TGTGCCAGCAGCGCAGAGGGGACAGCTAGCACAGATACGCAGTATTTT. The variable domain in full, with the rest retrieved from reference TRBV7-9 and TRBJ2-3, is DTGVSQNPRHKITKRGQNVTFRCDPISEHNRLYWYRQTLGQGPEFLTYFQNEAQLEKSRLLSDRFSAERPKGSFSTLEIQRTEQGDSAMYLCASSAEGTASTDTQYFGPGTRLTVL.

This chain links TRBV7-9 with TRBJ2-3; 14 nucleotides line up with TRBD2. CDR3 size: 16 residues. With 5 bases clipped from V and 6 bases from J, the junction kept 7 bases outside the gene matches. Germline V gene lookup returns CDR1 SEHNR and CDR2 FQNEAQ (reference sequence). The CDR3 nucleotides are TGTGCCAGCAGCCCGGGGACTAGCGGGGGAGTTGATACGCAGTATTTT. It translates to CASSPGTSGGVDTQYF.

This chain joins TRBV5-6 and TRBJ2-5, with 10 bases that match TRBD2. J gave up 4 bases and V 4 bases, and 13 bases lay outside the gene matches. Germline CDR1 SGHDT, CDR2 YYEEEE. The CDR3 consists of 17 residues. As DNA, the CDR3 is TGTGCCAGCAGCCAACCCAAAAGCGGGGGGGCGATAGAGACCCAGTACTTC. Amino acid sequence: CASSQPKSGGAIETQYF.

The chain carries TRBV7-9 and TRBJ2-1, with TRBD1 identical over 9 bases. The germline V gene has CDR1 SEHNR and CDR2 FQNEAQ (reference sequence). Trimming at V came to 5 bases and at J to 3 bases, leaving 11 bases not matched to a gene. The CDR3 covers 17 residues. CDR3 residues: CASSILPPGQGYNEQFF. The CDR3, as DNA: TGTGCCAGCAGCATCCTTCCTCCGGGACAGGGCTACAATGAGCAGTTCTTC.

This chain uses TRBV5-6 with TRBJ1-1, with D possibly TRBD1 on 6 matching bases. The CDR3 runs 16 residues. The V end was cut by 0 bases, the J end by 3 bases, with 15 bases between. From germline, CDR1 is SGHDT and CDR2 YYEEEE. The CDR3 region is CASSLEQTGYHTEAFF. Written as DNA, the CDR3 is TGTGCCAGCAGCTTGGAGCAGACAGGATATCACACTGAAGCTTTCTTT.

The V call is TRBV10-3, the J call TRBJ1-2; D is perhaps TRBD1 (6 bases). The CDR3 runs to 16 residues. Germline CDR1 ENHRY, CDR2 SYGVKD. Trimming took off 4 bases at V and 2 bases at J, with 17 bases between the two ends. The CDR3 reads CAISVAGQNGNYGYTF. In nucleotides, the CDR3 is TGTGCCATCAGTGTCGCCGGACAGAACGGGAACTATGGCTACACCTTC.

The chain combines TRBV7-9 with TRBJ1-1; unclear D gene. The CDR3 is 13 residues long. Trimming removed 0 bases at V and 2 bases at J, with 4 bases between. From germline, CDR1 is SEHNR and CDR2 FQNEAQ (reference sequence). CDR3 in amino acids: CASSLATNTEAFF. CDR3 coding DNA: TGTGCCAGCAGCTTAGCCACCAACACTGAAGCTTTCTTT.